The 21 T cell receptor beta chains reported below all come from one sample, sequenced in a study of blood T cell repertoires in COVID-19. Assay: immunoSEQ multiplex PCR; the TCRdb copy retains only in-frame clones and omits some. The sample lists around 320,000 clones, 85% occurring once. Material for sequencing was peripheral blood. The origin of the receptors is a human donor in a cohort sampled during active COVID-19.

CDR3 region: CASLEETGYEQYF. In nucleotides, the CDR3 is TGTGCCAGCCTGGAAGAGACAGGCTACGAGCAGTACTTC. The chain links TRBV2 to TRBJ2-7; possible D gene TRBD1, 6 bases. The germline V and J ends were trimmed by 8 bases and 3 bases, with 14 bases remaining between them. In germline, CDR1 is SNHLY, CDR2 FYNNEI. This CDR3 comprises 13 residues.

The J gene is TRBJ2-7, the V gene TRBV19, with D perhaps TRBD1 (5 bases). Trimming cost V 3 bases and J 0 bases, with 15 bases left between them. From germline, CDR1 is LNHDA and CDR2 SQIVND (reference sequence). The CDR3 covers 16 residues. This CDR3 reads CASSMTAILSSYEQYF. DNA of the CDR3: TGTGCCAGTAGTATGACAGCGATCTTAAGCTCCTACGAGCAGTACTTC.

J is TRBJ2-7 and V is TRBV19, with 8 bases fitting TRBD1. This CDR3 region has 16 residues. V gave up 5 bases and J gave up 1 base; unmatched junction bases: 10. Per germline, CDR1 LNHDA and CDR2 SQIVND (reference sequence). The DNA for the CDR3 is TGTGCCAGTAGTCCCCGGACAGGGATCCCTTCCTACGAGCAGTACTTC. This translates into CASSPRTGIPSYEQYF.

The chain recombines TRBV6-5 with TRBJ2-2; no clear D gene. Trimming removed 2 bases from V and 6 bases from J, with 7 bases in between. Germline V CDR1 and CDR2: MNHEY, SVGAGI. The CDR3 length is 13 residues. This CDR3 reads CASSYTRSGELFF. For the CDR3, the DNA is TGTGCCAGCAGTTACACGAGATCCGGGGAGCTGTTTTTT.

This chain uses TRBV24-1 with TRBJ2-5, with 8 bases fitting TRBD2. This CDR3 is 15 amino acids long. V shed 8 bases and J 1 base; nucleotides not matched to a gene: 8. CDR1 is KGHDR and CDR2 is SFDVKD in the germline V gene. The CDR3 region is CATTSKRGTQETQYF. The CDR3 DNA reads as TGTGCCACCACTTCCAAGCGGGGGACCCAAGAGACCCAGTACTTC.

The rearrangement uses TRBV27 and TRBJ2-7, with 10 nucleotides matching TRBD1. The CDR3 loop spans 15 amino acids. V dropped 6 bases and J dropped 5; count of bases not matched to a gene: 10. Looked up from germline, CDR1 is MNHEY and CDR2 is SMNVEV (reference sequence). The CDR3: CASRPPGQGYHEQYF. DNA for the CDR3: TGTGCCAGCAGACCTCCGGGACAGGGGTACCACGAGCAGTACTTC.

The rearrangement uses TRBV18 and TRBJ1-2, with D perhaps matching TRBD1 (6 bases). This CDR3 contains 13 residues. Germline V CDR1 and CDR2: KGHSH, LQKENI. V lost 6 bases to trimming and J lost 6 bases, with 14 bases between them. The CDR3 here is CASSPTGYDGYTF. As DNA, the CDR3 is TGTGCCAGCTCGCCAACAGGGTATGATGGCTACACCTTC.

This sequence joins TRBV11-2 and TRBJ2-5, with a weak D call TRBD2 (5 bases). The CDR3 loop spans 17 amino acids. Between the trimmed V and J ends, which lost 5 bases and 4 bases, there was a span of 23 bases. Looked up from germline, CDR1 is SGHAT and CDR2 is FQNNGV. CDR3 nucleotide sequence: TGTGCCAGCAGCCCTCAACTCTTCGAAGCGGTTCGAGAGACCCAGTACTTC. Its protein is CASSPQLFEAVRETQYF.

This rearrangement joins TRBV7-9 to TRBJ2-4; no reliable D call. This CDR3 region has 12 residues. In germline, CDR1 is SEHNR, CDR2 FQNEAQ (reference sequence). Trimming pared 6 bases from V and 8 bases from J, leaving 11 bases between. In DNA, the CDR3 is TGTGCCAGCAGTACATATCGGGACATTCAGTACTTC. Protein product: CASSTYRDIQYF.

The rearrangement joins TRBV5-5 to TRBJ2-1, with no clear D. V was clipped by 4 bases and J by 10 bases, with 9 bases between them. The CDR3 consists of 11 residues. Germline V gives CDR1 SGHKS, CDR2 YYEKEE (reference sequence). The CDR3 sequence is CASSNNKEQFF. Here the CDR3 DNA reads TGTGCCAGCAGCAACAATAAGGAGCAGTTCTTC.

This chain links TRBV3-1 (or the pseudogene TRBV3-2) with TRBJ2-2, with TRBD2 as a possible D gene (5 bases). This CDR3 is 16 amino acids long. Germline V CDR1 and CDR2: LGHDT, YNNKEL (reference sequence). Trimming took off 0 bases at V and 2 bases at J, with 10 bases between the two ends. In DNA form, the CDR3 reads TGTGCCAGCAGCCAAGAACGGTCGGGAAACACCGGGGAGCTGTTTTTT. It yields the protein CASSQERSGNTGELFF.

The chain joins TRBV6-5 to TRBJ1-6, with TRBD1 identical over 8 bases. Per the germline V gene, CDR1 is MNHEY and CDR2 is SVGAGI. The CDR3 sequence is 15 residues long. V gave up 7 bases and J gave up 6 bases; unmatched junction bases: 8. The DNA for the CDR3 is TGTGCCAGCACTCCCGCCGGACAGGGTAATTCACCCCTCCACTTT. This encodes CASTPAGQGNSPLHF.

V usage is TRBV24-1 and J usage is TRBJ1-2, with D unclear. The CDR3 contains 12 residues. Trimming removed 4 bases at V and 1 base at J, with 3 bases between. Germline values: CDR1 KGHDR, CDR2 SFDVKD. CDR3 protein: CATSDHNYGYTF. CDR3 DNA sequence: TGTGCCACCAGTGACCATAACTATGGCTACACCTTC.

The chain carries TRBV7-3 and TRBJ2-7, with TRBD1 identical over 7 bases. V was pared by 3 bases and J by 5 bases, with 10 bases of the junction left unmatched. The CDR3 sequence is 15 residues long. Germline values: CDR1 SGHTA, CDR2 FQGTGA. The CDR3, as DNA: TGTGCCAGCAGCTTTTCAGGGGGACCGGGTAACGAGCAGTACTTC. It specifies CASSFSGGPGNEQYF. Combining the CDR3 with reference TRBV7-3 and TRBJ2-7 gives the whole variable domain GAGVSQTPSNKVTEKGKYVELRCDPISGHTALYWYRQSLGQGPEFLIYFQGTGAADDSGLPNDRFFAVRPEGSVSTLKIQRTERGDSAVYLCASSFSGGPGNEQYFGPGTRLTVT.

V gene TRBV30 combines with J gene TRBJ2-4; 9 bases map to TRBD2. CDR1 is GTSNPN and CDR2 is SVGIG in the germline V gene (reference sequence). V shed 3 bases and J 7 bases; nucleotides not matched to a gene: 13. The CDR3 has 16 residues. The CDR3: CAWRQAGGPYLNIQYF. CDR3 in DNA: TGTGCCTGGAGGCAAGCGGGGGGCCCTTATTTGAACATTCAGTACTTC.

This clone has only a few counts. The V gene is TRBV12-3 or TRBV12-4, the J gene TRBJ1-1; D call uncertain. This CDR3 comprises 13 residues. Trimming took off 0 bases at V and 4 bases at J, with 6 bases between the two ends. As DNA, the CDR3 is TGTGCCAGCAGTTTAGCCCACACCACTGAAGCTTTCTTT. This sequence encodes CASSLAHTTEAFF.

The chain joins TRBV7-9 to TRBJ2-1; 7 positions agree with TRBD2. The V segment lost 1 base and the J segment 9 bases; nucleotides outside the gene matches: 6. This CDR3 is 14 amino acids long. Per germline, CDR1 SEHNR and CDR2 FQNEAQ (reference sequence). The CDR3 loop is CASSLDGGGGEQFF. The DNA for the CDR3 is TGTGCCAGCAGCTTAGATGGCGGGGGAGGTGAGCAGTTCTTC. The full variable domain, in which reference TRBV7-9 and TRBJ2-1 provide the parts outside the CDR3, is DTGVSQNPRHKITKRGQNVTFRCDPISEHNRLYWYRQTLGQGPEFLTYFQNEAQLEKSRLLSDRFSAERPKGSFSTLEIQRTEQGDSAMYLCASSLDGGGGEQFFGPGTRLTVL.

V usage is TRBV12-5 and J usage is TRBJ2-1, with 7 bases that match TRBD1. CDR1 is LGHNT, CDR2 FRNRAP, per germline. The CDR3 has 16 residues. V shed 6 bases, J shed 3 bases, and the junction held 11 bases outside the gene matches. CDR3 coding DNA: TGTGCTAGTGGACCCGACAGGGACCCAATCTACAATGAGCAGTTCTTC. Encoded protein: CASGPDRDPIYNEQFF.

The gene calls are TRBV19 and TRBJ2-1; maybe TRBD2 (6 bases). Germline V gives CDR1 LNHDA, CDR2 SQIVND (reference sequence). V was pared by 3 bases and J by 3 bases, with 18 bases between. CDR3 length: 17 residues. This CDR3 is CASSIPAGNAHYNEQFF. CDR3 DNA sequence: TGTGCCAGTAGTATCCCAGCGGGTAATGCCCACTACAATGAGCAGTTCTTC.

The chain is built from TRBV29-1 and TRBJ1-1; possibly TRBD1 for D (6 bases). Trimming stripped 5 bases from V and 7 bases from J, with 11 bases between. The CDR3 extends over 11 amino acids. Germline-derived CDR1 and CDR2 are SQVTM and ANQGSEA. The CDR3 reads CSVKAGVEAFF. As DNA, the CDR3 is TGCAGCGTTAAGGCAGGGGTTGAAGCTTTCTTT.

This clone was seen only a few times. The chain couples TRBV7-9 to TRBJ1-3, with D possibly TRBD1 on 5 matching bases. This CDR3 spans 14 amino acids. Trimming shortened V by 5 bases and J by 0 bases, and 8 bases separated the two germline ends. CDR1 SEHNR and CDR2 FQNEAQ come from the germline V gene (reference sequence). The CDR3 spells CASSDRDSGNTIYF. As DNA, the CDR3 is TGTGCCAGCAGCGACAGAGACTCTGGAAACACCATATATTTT.